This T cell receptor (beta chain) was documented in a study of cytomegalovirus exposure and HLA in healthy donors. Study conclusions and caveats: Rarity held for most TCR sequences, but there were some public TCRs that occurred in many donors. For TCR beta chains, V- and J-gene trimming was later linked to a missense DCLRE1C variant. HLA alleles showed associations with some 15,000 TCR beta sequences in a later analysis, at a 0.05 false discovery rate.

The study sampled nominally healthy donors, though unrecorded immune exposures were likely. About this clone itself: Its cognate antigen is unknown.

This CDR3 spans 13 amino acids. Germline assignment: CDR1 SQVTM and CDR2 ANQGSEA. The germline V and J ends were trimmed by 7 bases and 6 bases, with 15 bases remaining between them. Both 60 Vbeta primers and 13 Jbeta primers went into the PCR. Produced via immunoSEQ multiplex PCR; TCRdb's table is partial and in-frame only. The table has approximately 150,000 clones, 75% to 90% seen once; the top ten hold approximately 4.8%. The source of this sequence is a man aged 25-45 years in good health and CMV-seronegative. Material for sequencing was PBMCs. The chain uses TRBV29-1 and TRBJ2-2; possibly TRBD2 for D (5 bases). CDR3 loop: CSDLPRGAGELFF. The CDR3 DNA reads TGCAGCGACCTCCCACGGGGAGCCGGGGAGCTGTTTTTT.